What follows are 20 T cell receptor beta chains derived from one specimen sequenced in a study of immune cell composition in non-small cell lung cancer. Profiling relied on immunoSEQ multiplex PCR, and the TCRdb table lists in-frame clones only, not all of them. The sample contains about 5,000 clones, 65% to 90% of which appear only once. Sequencing was carried out using lung tumor tissue. The receptor source for this set is a human donor with non-small cell lung cancer.

The chain employs TRBV18 and TRBJ2-3; 12 bases match TRBD2. The germline CDR1 and CDR2 sequences are KGHSH and LQKENI. CDR3 length equals 16 residues. V shed 3 bases, J shed 4 bases, and the junction held 5 bases outside the gene matches. The CDR3 bases are TGTGCCAGCTCACCTCTAGCGGGGGGGATGGCAGATACGCAGTATTTT. Its translation: CASSPLAGGMADTQYF. The full variable domain, in which reference TRBV18 and TRBJ2-3 provide the parts outside the CDR3, is NAGVMQNPRHLVRRRGQEARLRCSPMKGHSHVYWYRQLPEEGLKFMVYLQKENIIDESGMPKERFSAEFPKEGPSILRIQQVVRGDSAAYFCASSPLAGGMADTQYFGPGTRLTVL.

This sequence joins TRBV2 and TRBJ2-2; the match to TRBD1 covers 7 bases. Germline CDR1 reads SNHLY; CDR2 reads FYNNEI. V lost 5 bases and J lost 3; bases outside the gene matches: 9. The CDR3 is made up of 16 amino acids. Here the CDR3 DNA reads TGTGCCAGCAGTCGAGGGAGACAGGGTGACACCGGGGAGCTGTTTTTT. Protein sequence: CASSRGRQGDTGELFF.

The DNA for the CDR3 is TGTGCCAGCAGTTGGGGGGGGGCTACCTATGGCTACACCTTC. Its translation is CASSWGGATYGYTF. The chain uses TRBV27 and TRBJ1-2; D is possibly TRBD1 (6 bases). Germline V gene data show CDR1 as MNHEY and CDR2 as SMNVEV (reference sequence). The CDR3 is made up of 14 amino acids. V lost 4 bases to trimming and J lost 4 bases, with 13 bases between them.

This clone has a handful of counts. V is TRBV7-8 and J is TRBJ1-5, with TRBD1 matching over 12 bases. Germline V gene data show CDR1 as SGHVS and CDR2 as FQNEAQ. V gave up 5 bases and J gave up 6 bases; unmatched junction bases: 5. The CDR3 runs 15 residues. The CDR3 region has the DNA TGTGCCAGCAGCCGTGGGACAGGGGGCTCTCAGCCCCAGCATTTT. Translation gives CASSRGTGGSQPQHF.

This clone showed up just once. The CDR3 region is CASSHISQGMGEKLFF. The CDR3 region has the DNA TGTGCCAGCAGCCATATTTCACAGGGGATGGGTGAAAAACTGTTTTTT. The genes are TRBV28 and TRBJ1-4; 7 bases are a match to TRBD1. V dropped 6 bases and J dropped 7; count of bases not matched to a gene: 14. This CDR3 is 16 amino acids long. Germline V gene sequence: CDR1 MDHEN, CDR2 SYDVKM.

The chain is built from TRBV28 and TRBJ1-4; TRBD1 matches at 8 bases. Per germline, CDR1 MDHEN and CDR2 SYDVKM. This CDR3 has 15 residues. V shed 5 bases and J 10 bases; nucleotides not matched to a gene: 12. The chain's CDR3 is CASSSWQGALRKLFF. CDR3 sequence (DNA): TGTGCCAGCAGTAGTTGGCAGGGGGCGCTCCGAAAACTGTTTTTT. The whole variable domain, filled in from reference TRBV28 and TRBJ1-4, reads DVKVTQSSRYLVKRTGEKVFLECVQDMDHENMFWYRQDPGLGLRLIYFSYDVKMKEKGDIPEGYSVSREKKERFSLILESASTNQTSMYLCASSSWQGALRKLFFGSGTQLSVL.

The chain has TRBV7-6 and TRBJ2-3; D gene uncertain. Trimming removed 1 base at V and 6 bases at J, with 8 bases between. Germline CDR1 SGHVS, CDR2 FNYEAQ. This CDR3 has 13 amino acids. CDR3 DNA sequence: TGTGCCAGCAGCTTAGGCGTTGGGGATACGCAGTATTTT. Protein sequence: CASSLGVGDTQYF.

The chain recombines TRBV7-9 with TRBJ1-2; D is possibly TRBD1 (6 bases). CDR3 length equals 13 residues. V lost 2 bases and J lost 5, with 9 bases in between. Germline V CDR1 and CDR2: SEHNR, FQNEAQ (reference sequence). The CDR3 region is CASSLPTGYGYTF. CDR3 sequence (DNA): TGTGCCAGCAGCTTACCCACAGGGTATGGCTACACCTTC.

The chain links TRBV7-3 to TRBJ1-2; no reliable D call. With 5 bases removed from V and 4 bases from J, the gap between germline ends came to 17 bases. Germline V gene lookup returns CDR1 SGHTA and CDR2 FQGTGA. The CDR3 has 15 residues. The CDR3 reads CASSPSGPGGYGYTF. CDR3 DNA: TGTGCCAGCAGCCCCTCGGGTCCCGGAGGCTATGGCTACACCTTC.

This chain uses TRBV4-2 with TRBJ1-2, with a possible D match to TRBD1 (6 bases). The CDR3 is 15 residues long. CDR1 and CDR2 (germline): LGHNA, YNFKEQ. Trimming left V 1 base short and J 3 bases short, with 12 bases between. CDR3 in DNA: TGTGCCAGCAGCCAAGTAGGAGGGGGGTACTATGGCTACACCTTC. Translating gives CASSQVGGGYYGYTF.

The V call is TRBV6-1, the J call TRBJ2-1; the match to TRBD2 covers 8 bases. V lost 1 base, J lost 1 base, and 3 bases stayed unmatched. This CDR3 has 16 amino acids. Germline V gives CDR1 MNHNS, CDR2 SASEGT. The CDR3 spells CASSEVAGGSYNEQFF. Here the CDR3 DNA reads TGTGCCAGCAGTGAAGTCGCGGGGGGTTCCTACAATGAGCAGTTCTTC.

This chain joins TRBV7-2 and TRBJ2-7; no clear D gene. V was cut by 1 base and J by 5 bases, with 15 bases left in between. The CDR3 covers 15 residues. Germline V gene lookup returns CDR1 SGHTA and CDR2 FQGNSA. CDR3 in DNA: TGTGCCAGCAGCTTAGGGGCCATGGGAAACAACGAGCAGTACTTC. Its translation is CASSLGAMGNNEQYF.

This chain connects TRBV11-2 to TRBJ1-2; a weak D match, TRBD1 (6 bases). The CDR3 consists of 16 residues. Germline CDR1 is SGHAT and CDR2 is FQNNGV. The V and J ends lost 2 bases and 3 bases respectively, with 16 bases between them. CDR3 loop: CASSLLPRAGDYGYTF. In DNA form, the CDR3 reads TGTGCCAGCAGCTTACTCCCCCGGGCAGGGGACTATGGCTACACCTTC.

V gene TRBV6-5 combines with J gene TRBJ1-2, with D possibly matching TRBD1 (6 bases). Germline V gene lookup returns CDR1 MNHEY and CDR2 SVGAGI. Trimming cost V 6 bases and J 0 bases, with 11 bases left between them. The CDR3 runs 14 residues. This CDR3 reads CASRTQGANYGYTF. CDR3 bases: TGTGCCAGCAGAACACAGGGCGCTAACTATGGCTACACCTTC.

The gene calls are TRBV6-6 and TRBJ2-1, with 10 nucleotides matching TRBD2. V lost 8 bases, J lost 3 bases, and 10 bases stayed unmatched. The germline V gene has CDR1 MNHNY and CDR2 SVGAGI (reference sequence). This CDR3 is 16 amino acids long. The CDR3 reads CASELQRTSGYNEQFF. The CDR3, as DNA: TGTGCCAGCGAGTTACAGAGGACTAGCGGCTACAATGAGCAGTTCTTC.

The gene calls are TRBV5-1 and TRBJ1-4, with D possibly matching TRBD1 (6 bases). The CDR3 is made up of 15 amino acids. Germline assignment: CDR1 SGHRS and CDR2 YFSETQ. The V end was cut by 2 bases, the J end by 2 bases, with 10 bases between. The CDR3 here is CASSFNRATNEKLFF. The CDR3 nucleotides read TGCGCCAGCAGCTTCAACAGGGCTACTAATGAAAAACTGTTTTTT. Full variable domain (remainder filled in from reference TRBV5-1 and TRBJ1-4): KAGVTQTPRYLIKTRGQQVTLSCSPISGHRSVSWYQQTPGQGLQFLFEYFSETQRNKGNFPGRFSGRQFSNSRSEMNVSTLELGDSALYLCASSFNRATNEKLFFGSGTQLSVL.

The gene calls are TRBV9 and TRBJ2-1; D is unclear. CDR3 length equals 15 residues. The germline V gene has CDR1 SGDLS and CDR2 YYNGEE. Trimming stripped 0 bases from V and 1 base from J, with 8 bases between. CDR3 amino acids: CASSVDAVSYNEQFF. The CDR3 region has the DNA TGTGCCAGCAGCGTAGACGCAGTATCCTACAATGAGCAGTTCTTC.

The chain has TRBV28 and TRBJ2-3; D might be TRBD2 (7 bases). The CDR3 covers 14 residues. V was shortened by 5 bases and J by 4 bases, with 13 bases between the two germline ends. Germline V gene lookup returns CDR1 MDHEN and CDR2 SYDVKM. CDR3 sequence reads: CASSPGGLADTQYF. In nucleotides, the CDR3 is TGTGCCAGCAGTCCGGGGGGCCTGGCAGATACGCAGTATTTT. The full variable domain, rest sourced from reference TRBV28 and TRBJ2-3, is DVKVTQSSRYLVKRTGEKVFLECVQDMDHENMFWYRQDPGLGLRLIYFSYDVKMKEKGDIPEGYSVSREKKERFSLILESASTNQTSMYLCASSPGGLADTQYFGPGTRLTVL.

The chain is built from TRBV5-6 and TRBJ1-5; no definite D call. From germline, CDR1 is SGHDT and CDR2 YYEEEE. Deletions cut 0 bases from V and 9 bases from J, with 13 bases between. This CDR3 contains 14 residues. CDR3 residues: CASSLGGGGRPQHF. Here the CDR3 DNA reads TGTGCCAGCAGCTTGGGGGGTGGAGGTCGGCCCCAGCATTTT.

The chain carries TRBV10-1 and TRBJ1-5, with TRBD1 matching over 8 bases. The CDR3 runs 22 residues. Germline V lookup: CDR1 WNHNN, CDR2 SYGVQD (reference sequence). J lost 1 base, V lost 7 bases, and 27 bases had no gene match. Written as DNA, the CDR3 is TGCGCCAGCACCTCCGACAGGGGACCCCCAAAGGGTGTTTTGGACAGCAATCAGCCCCAGCATTTT. Translation: CASTSDRGPPKGVLDSNQPQHF.